This TCR beta chain was identified in a study of Tregs in tolerant kidney transplant recipients (dated by TCRdb to between 2019 and 2020). General notes on the study: The study applied TCRbeta sequencing to find donor-specific regulatory T cells before combined kidney and bone marrow transplantation and then followed those same cells after transplant.

Turning to this clone: What this receptor recognizes is not known. No much larger clonotype is one base removed from it; base qualities were not supplied.

What the authors observed across the whole study: Expanding Tregs with activated donor B cells appeared to identify the most biologically relevant and donor-specific TCRbeta repertoire. Biological reproducibility was not directly addressed, though technical replication error appeared minimal. For some patients the PCR primers changed over time, which made it impossible to compare the samples from those patients at the nucleotide level. Because only a small number of patients were included, the study had limitations, and the results will need to be validated in larger populations as well as under other immunosuppression protocols. Donor-specific Treg expansion was found to exceed global Treg expansion in tolerant patients, suggesting antigen-driven rather than nonspecific expansion.

The CDR3 starts with the cysteine, ends with the phenylalanine, and has 14 residues. The kept DNA is CDR3 alone, 42 bases in frame from the first base. Relative to germline, V is 4 bases shorter and J is 1 base shorter, with 9 bases between their ends. Via the germline V gene, CDR1 is MRHNA and CDR2 SNTAGT. The transplants used related donors with nonmyeloablative bone marrow transplantation, and mixed chimerism in the human trials was transient. Thawed PBMCs were FACS-sorted into unstimulated Tregs (CD4+CD25+CD127-), CD4+ non-Tregs (CD4+CD25-), CD4 cells and CD8 cells. Patients were several combined kidney and bone marrow transplant recipients from the ITN036ST trial, and only these trial subjects had samples available. Healthy control blood was processed to PBMCs with a Ficoll density gradient and then cryopreserved, whereas patient PBMCs were collected both before and after transplant. Genomic DNA was extracted from sorted cells with the QIAGEN DNeasy Blood and Tissue Kit for TCRbeta CDR3 sequencing. High-throughput TCRbeta CDR3 sequencing, which included PCR amplification with bias correction and internal controls, was done commercially through immunoSEQ. The source study handled its data this way. Unique productive TCRbeta sequences were defined by CDR3 nucleotide sequence where primers matched, otherwise by CDR3 amino acid sequence with Vbeta and Jbeta genes. As a correction for sorting error, sequences shared between sorted populations at a frequency ratio of 2:1 or less were discarded, and the remaining shared sequences were assigned to the higher population. Sequences were defined as donor-reactive when expanded at least 5-fold in CFSE-low cells versus unstimulated cells and present at a frequency of at least 0.01% in CFSE-low cells. Repertoire divergence was quantified by Jensen-Shannon divergence using the top 100 TCRbeta sequences ranked by frequency. For any sample with multiple sequencing runs, sorting error was corrected in each run separately before the runs were pooled. TCRdb limited this immuneACCESS table to in-frame rearrangements with V and J called. A share of clones is missing; checked studies link under half to unresolved V genes, and the rest is unexplained. Clone size and the V and J calls come from that table; the DNA yielded D and trimming. For this sample the table gives tens of thousands of clones, of which more than 85% were detected only once. Together, the top ten hold around 1.6% of the sample.

The chain couples TRBV6-4 to TRBJ2-3, with the D gene too uncertain to name. This TCR was sampled from a human patient who received a combined kidney and bone marrow transplant. Some T cells present after a transplant may be cells of the graft donor. The specimen was CD4+ T cells from blood (PBMCs), collected 12 months after the transplant. The sequence in DNA is TGTGCCAGCAGTGTAGAGGCCGGCACAGATACGCAGTATTTT. It translates to CASSVEAGTDTQYF.